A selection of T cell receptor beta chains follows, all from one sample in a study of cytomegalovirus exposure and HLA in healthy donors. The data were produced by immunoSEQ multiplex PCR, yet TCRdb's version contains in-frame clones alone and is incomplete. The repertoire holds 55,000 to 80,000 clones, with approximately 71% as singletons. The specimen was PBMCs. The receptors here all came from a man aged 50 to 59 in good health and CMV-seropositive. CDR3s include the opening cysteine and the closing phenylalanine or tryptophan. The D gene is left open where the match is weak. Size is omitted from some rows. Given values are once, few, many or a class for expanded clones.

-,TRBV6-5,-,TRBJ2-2,CASREGTGELFF,TGTGCCAGCAGGGAGGGCACCGGGGAGCTGTTTTTT
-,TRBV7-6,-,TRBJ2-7,CASSGKGLSYEQYF,TGTGCCAGCAGCGGCAAGGGACTCTCCTACGAGCAGTACTTC
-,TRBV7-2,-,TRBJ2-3,CASSLVVRDTQYF,TGTGCCAGCAGCCTGGTGGTCCGGGATACGCAGTATTTT
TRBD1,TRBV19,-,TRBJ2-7,CASSQGALAYEQYF,TGTGCCAGTAGTCAGGGGGCGCTTGCCTACGAGCAGTACTTC
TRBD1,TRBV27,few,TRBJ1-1,CASSSDRGDEAFF,TGTGCCTCCAGCAGCGACAGGGGGGATGAAGCTTTCTTT
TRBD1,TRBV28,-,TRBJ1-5,CAIRQGGQLQPQHF,TGTGCCATCAGACAGGGGGGACAATTGCAGCCCCAGCATTTT
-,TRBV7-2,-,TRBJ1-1,CASSLNPGRAFF,TGTGCCAGCAGCTTAAACCCAGGGAGGGCTTTCTTT
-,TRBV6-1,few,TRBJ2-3,CASSAGGLTDTQYF,TGTGCCAGCAGTGCGGGCGGGCTCACAGATACGCAGTATTTT
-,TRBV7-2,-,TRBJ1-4,CASSLELRGSSNEKLFF,TGTGCCAGCAGCTTAGAACTAAGGGGCTCATCTAATGAAAAACTGTTTTTT
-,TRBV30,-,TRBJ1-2,CAWRDTFYGYTF,TGTGCCTGGAGGGACACCTTCTATGGCTACACCTTC